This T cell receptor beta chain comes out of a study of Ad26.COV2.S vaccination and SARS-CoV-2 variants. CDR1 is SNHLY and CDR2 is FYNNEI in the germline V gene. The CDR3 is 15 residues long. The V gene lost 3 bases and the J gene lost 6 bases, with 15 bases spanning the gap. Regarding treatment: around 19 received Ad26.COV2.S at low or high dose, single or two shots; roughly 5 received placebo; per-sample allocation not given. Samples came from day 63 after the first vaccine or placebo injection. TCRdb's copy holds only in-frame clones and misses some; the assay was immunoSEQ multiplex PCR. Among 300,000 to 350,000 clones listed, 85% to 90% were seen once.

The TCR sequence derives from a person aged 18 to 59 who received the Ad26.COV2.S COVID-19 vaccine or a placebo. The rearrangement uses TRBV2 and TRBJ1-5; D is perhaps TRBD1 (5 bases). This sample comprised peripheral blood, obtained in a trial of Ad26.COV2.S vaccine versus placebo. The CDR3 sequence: CASSDWGVQGQPQHF. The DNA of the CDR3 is TGTGCCAGCAGTGATTGGGGTGTTCAGGGTCAGCCCCAGCATTTT. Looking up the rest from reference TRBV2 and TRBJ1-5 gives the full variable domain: EPEVTQTPSHQVTQMGQEVILRCVPISNHLYFYWYRQILGQKVEFLVSFYNNEISEKSEIFDDQFSVERPDGSNFTLKIRSTKLEDSAMYFCASSDWGVQGQPQHFGDGTRLSIL.